The source of this T cell receptor beta chain is a study of metastatic and nonmetastatic thyroid tumors. TCRdb called clones again from the PCR reads with MiXCR. Seen here are roughly 58,000 clones, 4% to 4.5% observed once, and the top ten hold 20% to 25%. V trimming: 4 bases; J trimming: 5 bases; junction bases outside the gene matches: 9. This CDR3 spans 15 amino acids. Per the germline V gene, CDR1 is SGHRS and CDR2 is YFSETQ. Thyroid surgery had not been preceded by any treatment in any patient. This clone was seen at least ten times. The gene calls are TRBV5-1 and TRBJ1-5, with 7 bases aligning to TRBD1. Sequenced input: blood. The receptor comes from a female donor with papillary thyroid cancer or a benign thyroid nodule (not recorded which). Some clones in this sample may be carry-over from other donors' samples. The CDR3 nucleotides read TGCGCCAGCAGCACCACAGGGGCCCCCGATCAGCCCCAGCATTTT. Translating gives CASSTTGAPDQPQHF.